This T cell receptor (beta chain) is drawn from a study of blood T cell repertoires in COVID-19. Sequenced by immunoSEQ multiplex PCR; TCRdb stores in-frame clones only, minus some. Of 90,000 to 130,000 clones detected, more than 75% appear once; the ten largest clones hold roughly 4.5%. This clone is a singleton in its sample. This CDR3 has 15 residues. Germline V lookup: CDR1 SGHRS, CDR2 YFSETQ. J gave up 4 bases and V 2 bases, and 4 bases lay outside the gene matches. The clonotype originates from a man aged 35-49 years with acute or convalescent COVID-19. The V call is TRBV5-1, the J call TRBJ2-2, with 8 bases fitting TRBD1. The sample consisted of peripheral blood. The CDR3 spells CASSFGQGGTGELFF. The CDR3 DNA reads as TGCGCCAGCAGCTTCGGACAGGGAGGCACCGGGGAGCTGTTTTTT.